The T cell receptor (beta chain) described here comes from a study of identical twins. Study conclusions and caveats: Without tracking the same donors, conclusions rested on cross-sectional statistical analysis. It was out-of-frame TCR alpha sharing in monozygotic twins that models underestimated.

Trimming removed 6 bases from V and 1 base from J, with 9 bases in between. CDR1 is SGHAT, CDR2 FQDESV, per germline (reference sequence). This CDR3 is 13 amino acids long. Worth noting for this clonotype: What it recognizes is unknown.

A universal primer binding site was introduced by template switching. The final cDNA contained unique molecular identifiers. MiXCR, run by TCRdb on the 5' RACE reads, gives a single entry per CDR3 protein. The sample comprises approximately 890,000 distinct CDR3 sequences, 10% to 15% of which are singletons, and around 1.6% rests with the top ten. This sample was shared with a second study, whose subject was yellow fever vaccine responses in identical twins.

This clonotype was obtained from a woman in her late teens or twenties in good health. The chain couples TRBV11-1 to TRBJ1-1; D not certain. What was sequenced was PBMCs. This CDR3 reads CASSNWENTEAFF. CDR3 DNA sequence: TGTGCCAGCAGTAATTGGGAGAACACTGAAGCTTTCTTT.